Listed below are T cell receptor beta chains from one sample, sequenced in a study of chemoradiotherapy in HPV16-positive cancers. Assay: immunoSEQ multiplex PCR; the TCRdb copy retains only in-frame clones and omits some. In the table there are 25,000 to 35,000 clones, around 90% of which are singletons. The sequencing used blood, collected from a patient who underwent chemoradiotherapy. These receptors were collected from a human donor with HPV-associated anogenital cancer. Both conserved end residues are part of each CDR3. A D gene is named only where the DNA matches it firmly. Not all rows give a size; the values are once, few, many and, for expanded clones, a class.

TRBJ1-5,.,TRBV9,.,TGTGCCAGCAGCGCCGAAGGTAATAGCAATCAGCCCCAGCATTTT,CASSAEGNSNQPQHF
TRBJ2-7,TRBD1,TRBV5-1,.,TGCGCCAGCAGCCAGGGACAGGGGGTGGACGAGCAGTACTTC,CASSQGQGVDEQYF
TRBJ1-5,.,TRBV30,.,TGTGCCTGGAGTGGGCCTAATCAGCCCCAGCATTTT,CAWSGPNQPQHF
TRBJ2-5,TRBD2,TRBV7-8,.,TGTGCCAGCAGTTCCCGGACTAGCGGGGGGGAGACCCAGTACTTC,CASSSRTSGGETQYF
TRBJ1-6,.,TRBV18,.,TGTGCCAGCTCGACCTACGGGGGAAATTCACCCCTCCACTTT,CASSTYGGNSPLHF
TRBJ1-1,.,TRBV28,.,TGTGCCAGCAGCTTTCCCGGGCCTCCTATCATGAACACTGAAGCTTTCTTT,CASSFPGPPIMNTEAFF
TRBJ1-2,TRBD1,TRBV6-1,.,TGTGCCAGCAGCGGTTCCGGGACAGTCGACTATGGCTACACCTTC,CASSGSGTVDYGYTF
TRBJ2-1,TRBD2,TRBV29-1,.,TGCAGCGCGCGGGAGCAGTACAATGAGCAGTTCTTC,CSAREQYNEQFF
TRBJ2-1,.,TRBV2,once,TGTGCCAGCAGCTCCAGTGAGCAGTTCTTC,CASSSSEQFF
TRBJ2-1,.,TRBV9,.,TGTGCCAGCAGCTCGAGAAACAATGAGCAGTTCTTC,CASSSRNNEQFF
TRBJ1-2,.,TRBV18,.,TGTGCCAGCTCACCAGTATTGGACACCAGTCGCTACACCTTC,CASSPVLDTSRYTF
TRBJ2-5,.,TRBV6-5,.,TGTGCCAGCAGTTACGGCGGGGCCCAAGAGACCCAGTACTTC,CASSYGGAQETQYF
TRBJ1-2,.,TRBV28,.,TGTGCCAGCCTCCAGGAGGGAGCTAACTATGGCTACACCTTC,CASLQEGANYGYTF
TRBJ1-2,.,TRBV6-5,.,TGTGCCAGCAGTAGCGGGGAGAGTGGCTACACCTTC,CASSSGESGYTF